This is a list of T cell receptor beta chains from one sample in a study of blood T cell repertoires in COVID-19. Sequencing used immunoSEQ multiplex PCR; TCRdb keeps in-frame clones, though not all of them. The table lists fewer than 300,000 clones, approximately 90% of them singletons. Sequenced sample: peripheral blood. These receptor sequences come from a man in his sixties who had recovered from COVID-19. Each CDR3 is given with its conserved first and last residue. A D gene is named only where the DNA matches it firmly. Clone size is given for some rows only: seen once, a few or many times, or a class if the clone is expanded.

CDR3 protein	CDR3 DNA	D gene	V gene	J gene	clone size
CASSYSGGFTEAFF	TGTGCCAGCAGCTACAGTGGAGGGTTCACTGAAGCTTTCTTT	NA	TRBV3-1/TRBV3-2	TRBJ1-1	NA
CASSVGDRGSNSPLHF	TGTGCCAGCAGTGTCGGGGACAGGGGGTCTAATTCACCCCTCCACTTT	TRBD1	TRBV6-1	TRBJ1-6	NA
CASSPQGIRHQPQHF	TGTGCCAGCAGCCCACAGGGGATTCGACATCAGCCCCAGCATTTT	TRBD1	TRBV2	TRBJ1-5	few
CASSIVGTGQETQYF	TGTGCCAGTAGTATCGTTGGGACAGGGCAAGAGACCCAGTACTTC	TRBD1	TRBV19	TRBJ2-5	NA
CASRWAGKYGYTF	TGCGCCAGTCGCTGGGCAGGCAAGTATGGCTACACCTTC	NA	TRBV5-1	TRBJ1-2	NA
CASRRTGVNTEAFF	TGCGCCAGCCGGAGGACAGGGGTGAACACTGAAGCTTTCTTT	TRBD1	TRBV5-1	TRBJ1-1	NA
CASSDRGRSPGNQPQHF	TGTGCCAGTAGTGACAGGGGGCGATCACCTGGCAATCAGCCCCAGCATTTT	TRBD1	TRBV19	TRBJ1-5	NA
CASSEGASGGNEQFF	TGTGCCAGCAGTGAAGGGGCTAGCGGGGGCAATGAGCAGTTCTTC	TRBD2	TRBV6-1	TRBJ2-1	few
CASKSGGGTTGELFF	TGTGCCAGTAAGTCTGGCGGGGGGACCACCGGGGAGCTGTTTTTT	TRBD2	TRBV19	TRBJ2-2	NA
CASSGRGRTEAFF	TGTGCCAGTTCTGGACGGGGGAGAACTGAAGCTTTCTTT	NA	TRBV18	TRBJ1-1	NA
CASGSGGASDYGYTF	TGTGCTAGTGGTTCAGGGGGCGCTTCGGACTATGGCTACACCTTC	TRBD1	TRBV12-5	TRBJ1-2	NA
CASSSGSGRAFREPQHF	TGTGCCAGCAGCTCCGGGTCGGGCAGGGCGTTTAGGGAGCCCCAGCATTTT	NA	TRBV7-2	TRBJ1-5	NA
CASQDTDTQYF	TGCGCCAGCCAGGACACAGATACGCAGTATTTT	NA	TRBV4-1	TRBJ2-3	NA
CASSSPGKMYNEQFF	TGTGCCAGCAGCTCCCCGGGAAAGATGTACAATGAGCAGTTCTTC	NA	TRBV12-1	TRBJ2-1	NA
CASSRNQGSGNTIYF	TGTGCCAGCAGCCGAAATCAGGGCTCTGGAAACACCATATATTTT	NA	TRBV7-6	TRBJ1-3	NA
CASSYSQNNQPQHF	TGTGCCAGCAGTTACTCACAGAACAATCAGCCCCAGCATTTT	NA	TRBV6-6	TRBJ1-5	many
CATARGGAGELFF	TGTGCCACCGCACGGGGGGGCGCCGGGGAGCTGTTTTTT	TRBD2	TRBV6-5	TRBJ2-2	few
CAMEDEETQYF	TGTGCCATGGAGGACGAAGAGACCCAGTACTTC	NA	TRBV2	TRBJ2-5	NA
CAISQRGGTDTQYF	TGTGCCATCAGCCAGCGGGGAGGCACAGATACGCAGTATTTT	TRBD2	TRBV10-3	TRBJ2-3	NA
CASSFGRNTEAFF	TGTGCCAGCAGTTTTGGCAGGAACACTGAAGCTTTCTTT	NA	TRBV12-3/TRBV12-4	TRBJ1-1	NA
CASSPTGTGAIGELFF	TGCGCCAGCAGCCCAACCGGGACAGGGGCGATCGGGGAGCTGTTTTTT	TRBD1	TRBV4-1	TRBJ2-2	NA
CASSGLAGRSTDTQYF	TGTGCCAGTAGCGGCCTAGCGGGGCGTAGCACAGATACGCAGTATTTT	TRBD2	TRBV19	TRBJ2-3	NA
CASSPQGARYEQYF	TGTGCCAGCAGCCCCCAGGGGGCGCGGTACGAGCAGTACTTC	TRBD1	TRBV9	TRBJ2-7	NA
CASSPTGFGQPQHF	TGTGCCAGTAGCCCCACAGGTTTCGGTCAGCCCCAGCATTTT	NA	TRBV19	TRBJ1-5	NA
CASSATVYEQYF	TGTGCCAGTAGTGCGACAGTCTACGAGCAGTACTTC	NA	TRBV19	TRBJ2-7	NA
CASSFLPGSQEKLFF	TGCGCCAGCAGCTTCCTGCCGGGGTCTCAGGAAAAACTGTTTTTT	NA	TRBV5-1	TRBJ1-4	NA
CASSHPTTGGTDGYTF	TGTGCCAGCAGCCATCCTACAACAGGGGGCACGGATGGCTACACCTTC	TRBD1	TRBV7-9	TRBJ1-2	NA
CASGGLAGVYNEQFF	TGTGCCAGCGGTGGACTAGCGGGGGTCTACAATGAGCAGTTCTTC	TRBD2	TRBV9	TRBJ2-1	NA
CSGLRGTEAFF	TGCAGTGGTCTTCGAGGGACTGAAGCTTTCTTT	NA	TRBV20-1	TRBJ1-1	NA
CAWTREESYNSPLHF	TGTGCCTGGACCAGGGAGGAGTCCTATAATTCACCCCTCCACTTT	NA	TRBV30	TRBJ1-6	NA
CASSQRTAQNTEAFF	TGTGCCAGCAGCCAGAGGACTGCCCAAAACACTGAAGCTTTCTTT	NA	TRBV3-1/TRBV3-2	TRBJ1-1	NA
CASSKQGLSQPQHF	TGCGCCAGCAGCAAACAGGGCCTGAGTCAGCCCCAGCATTTT	NA	TRBV5-1	TRBJ1-5	NA
CAWSAAGTVNEKLFF	TGTGCCTGGAGTGCTGCCGGGACAGTTAATGAAAAACTGTTTTTT	TRBD1	TRBV30	TRBJ1-4	NA
CASSEEQGRYEQYF	TGTGCCAGCAGTGAAGAACAGGGAAGGTACGAGCAGTACTTC	NA	TRBV2	TRBJ2-7	NA
CAWSAGVPNEKLFF	TGTGCCTGGAGCGCAGGGGTTCCTAATGAAAAACTGTTTTTT	NA	TRBV30	TRBJ1-4	NA
CASSRDGVDYNEQFF	TGCGCCAGCAGCCGAGACGGGGTTGATTATAATGAGCAGTTCTTC	NA	TRBV4-1	TRBJ2-1	NA
CASSSRVTNEKLFF	TGTGCCAGCAGCTCCAGGGTAACTAATGAAAAACTGTTTTTT	NA	TRBV3-1/TRBV3-2	TRBJ1-4	few